This TCR beta chain was documented in a study of blood T cell repertoires in COVID-19. After removal of 4 bases from V and 5 bases from J, the junction contained 6 bases not matched to a gene. Germline loops: CDR1 SGHRS, CDR2 YFSETQ. The CDR3 runs to 15 residues. Data came from immunoSEQ multiplex PCR; TCRdb stores just in-frame clones and leaves some out. The sample contains some 180,000 clones, roughly 85% of which appear only once. This clonotype originated in a man in his forties who had recovered from COVID-19. The sequencing input was PBMCs or T cells enriched from blood (not recorded which). The rearrangement uses TRBV5-1 and TRBJ2-2; the match to TRBD1 covers 9 bases. CDR3 residues: CASSVADRGTGELFF. CDR3 sequence (DNA): TGCGCCAGCAGCGTTGCAGACAGGGGGACCGGGGAGCTGTTTTTT.